This T cell receptor beta chain was sequenced for a study of blood T cell repertoires in COVID-19. Background on the study: Sites across the United States, Italy and Spain contributed samples from acute and convalescent COVID-19.

Original processing notes: Amplification from reference gene primers served as the basis for estimated nucleated cell counts. This table comes from immunoSEQ multiplex PCR, and its TCRdb copy is limited to in-frame clones, with some not included. V, J and clone size reflect that table, while D and trimming were determined from the DNA. The sample records 200,000 to 250,000 clones, around 84% being singletons. Participants had their cohort set by participant-reported clinical history. The sample comprised PBMCs or T cells enriched from blood (not recorded which). The TCR sequence derives from a woman aged 40 to 50 who had recovered from COVID-19.

CDR3 bases: TGTGCCTGGAGTGTACAGGGCGGAGAAAAACTGTTTTTT. Translation: CAWSVQGGEKLFF. The chain uses TRBV30 and TRBJ1-4; TRBD1 is a possible D gene (6 bases). CDR3 length equals 13 residues. Germline V gene sequence: CDR1 GTSNPN, CDR2 SVGIG (reference sequence). Trimming left V 0 bases short and J 8 bases short, with 10 bases between.